This T cell receptor (beta chain) emerged from a study of T cell changes during pregnancy in multiple sclerosis. Method: immunoSEQ multiplex PCR; TCRdb's copy keeps in-frame clones and lacks some. Of approximately 52,000 clones listed, approximately 92% are singletons. Trimming pared 3 bases from V and 1 base from J, leaving 6 bases between. Per the germline V gene, CDR1 is SEHNR and CDR2 is FQNEAQ (reference sequence). CDR3 length equals 13 residues. The input for sequencing was CD4+ T cells from peripheral blood mononuclear cells, taken in the third trimester of pregnancy. This receptor was identified in a female donor with multiple sclerosis, enrolled in a pregnancy study. This chain joins TRBV7-9 and TRBJ1-2, with D hard to call. This CDR3 reads CASSFPDNYGYTF. CDR3 nucleotide sequence: TGTGCCAGCAGCTTCCCAGATAACTATGGCTACACCTTC.